The 5 T cell receptor beta chains in this list originate from one sample, sequenced in a study of T cells in Graves' hyperthyroidism and ophthalmopathy (dated 2019 in TCRdb). Library prep was done by multiplex PCR. Sequencing relied on an Illumina HiSeq 2000. TCR beta CDR3 regions were amplified from RNA transcripts. The first round of RT-PCR for the TCR CDR3 was performed with the HTBI primer set and the Qiagen OneStep RT-PCR kit. TCRdb itself trimmed the public reads at Q25 with fastp, ran MiXCR and retained productive beta chains. Rows matching on CDR3 protein sequence are summarized as one entry with the most common DNA and genes. This sample gives roughly 600,000 distinct CDR3 sequences in total; about 15% of them show up just once. The ten largest clones add up to approximately 12% of the sample. The sample consisted of blood. These receptors all stem from a woman between 50 and 59 years old with Graves' ophthalmopathy.

The sample holds many counts of this clonotype. V gene TRBV5-1 combines with J gene TRBJ1-6, with D possibly matching TRBD1 (6 bases). Trimming cost V 0 bases and J 13 bases, with 8 bases left between them. The germline V gene encodes CDR1 SGHRS and CDR2 YFSETQ. The CDR3 totals 12 residues. The CDR3 bases are TGCGCCAGCAGCTTGGGGGACATCCCCCTCCACTTT. Translated: CASSLGDIPLHF.

This clonotype was seen at least ten times. V usage is TRBV5-1 and J usage is TRBJ2-7, with 8 bases identical to TRBD1. J gave up 0 bases and V 5 bases, and 7 bases lay outside the gene matches. CDR1 SGHRS and CDR2 YFSETQ come from the germline V gene. This CDR3 spans 15 amino acids. In DNA form, the CDR3 reads TGCGCCAGCAGTTCCGGGACAGGCATCTCCTACGAGCAGTACTTC. It specifies CASSSGTGISYEQYF.

A note on this clonotype: A much bigger clone sits one base away, suggesting this may be a read error. The chain couples TRBV7-3 to TRBJ2-3; 12 bases match TRBD2. Germline assignment: CDR1 SGHTA and CDR2 FQGTGA. This CDR3 contains 16 residues. The CDR3 reads CACSIGLAGITDTQYF. The CDR3 region has the DNA TGTGCCTGCAGCATTGGACTAGCGGGAATAACAGATACGCAGTATTTT.

The chain links TRBV6-2 or TRBV6-3 to TRBJ2-2; no clear D gene. The CDR3 is made up of 15 amino acids. Germline CDR1 reads MNHEY; CDR2 reads SVGEGT. V shed 3 bases and J shed 4 bases, with 12 bases lying between them. Written as DNA, the CDR3 is TGTGCCAGCAGTTATGCGGTTATTCTCACCGGGGAGCTGTTTTTT. The encoded protein is CASSYAVILTGELFF.

Remarks on this clonotype: This may come from a read error, since a much larger clone is one base off. V and J are TRBV20-1 and TRBJ2-1; possibly TRBD2 for D (6 bases). V lost 3 bases, J lost 12 bases, and 27 bases lay in between. CDR3 length equals 16 residues. Germline assignment: CDR1 DFQATT and CDR2 SNEGSKA (reference sequence). CDR3 in DNA: TGCAGTGCTAGCATTTTCGGGGGAGTAAGGATCCATGGGCAGTTCTTC. It translates to CSASIFGGVRIHGQFF.